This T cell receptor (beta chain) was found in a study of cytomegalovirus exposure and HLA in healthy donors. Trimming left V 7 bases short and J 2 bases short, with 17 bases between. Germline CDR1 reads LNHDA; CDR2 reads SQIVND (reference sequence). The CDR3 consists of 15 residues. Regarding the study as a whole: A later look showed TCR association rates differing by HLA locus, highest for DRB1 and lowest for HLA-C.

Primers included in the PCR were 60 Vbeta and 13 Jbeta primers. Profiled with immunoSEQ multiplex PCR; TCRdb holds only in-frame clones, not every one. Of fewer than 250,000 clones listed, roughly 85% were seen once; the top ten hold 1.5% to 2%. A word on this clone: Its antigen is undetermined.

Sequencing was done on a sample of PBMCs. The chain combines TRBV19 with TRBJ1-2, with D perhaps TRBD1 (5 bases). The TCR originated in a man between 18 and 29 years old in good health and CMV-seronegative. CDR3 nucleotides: TGTGCCAGTACAATTGTAGAGAAGGGGAACTATGGCTACACCTTC. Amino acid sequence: CASTIVEKGNYGYTF.